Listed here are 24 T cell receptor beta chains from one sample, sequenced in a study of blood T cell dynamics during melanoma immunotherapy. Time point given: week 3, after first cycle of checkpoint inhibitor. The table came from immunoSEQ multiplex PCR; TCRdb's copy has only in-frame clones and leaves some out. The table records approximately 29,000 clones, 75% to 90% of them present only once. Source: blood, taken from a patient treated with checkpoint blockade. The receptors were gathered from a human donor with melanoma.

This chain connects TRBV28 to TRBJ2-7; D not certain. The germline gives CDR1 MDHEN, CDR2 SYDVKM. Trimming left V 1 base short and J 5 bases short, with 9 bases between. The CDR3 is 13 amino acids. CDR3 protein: CASSLSSPDEQYF. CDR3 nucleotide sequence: TGTGCCAGCAGTTTATCATCGCCTGACGAGCAGTACTTC.

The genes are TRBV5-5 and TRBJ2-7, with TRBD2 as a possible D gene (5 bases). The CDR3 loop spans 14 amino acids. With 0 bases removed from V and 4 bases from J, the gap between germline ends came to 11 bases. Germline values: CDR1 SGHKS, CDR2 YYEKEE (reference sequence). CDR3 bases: TGTGCCAGCAGCTTGGTCCTAGGCGGGTACGAGCAGTACTTC. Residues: CASSLVLGGYEQYF. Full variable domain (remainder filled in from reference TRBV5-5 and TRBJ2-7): DAGVTQSPTHLIKTRGQQVTLRCSPISGHKSVSWYQQVLGQGPQFIFQYYEKEERGRGNFPDRFSARQFPNYSSELNVNALLLGDSALYLCASSLVLGGYEQYFGPGTRLTVT.

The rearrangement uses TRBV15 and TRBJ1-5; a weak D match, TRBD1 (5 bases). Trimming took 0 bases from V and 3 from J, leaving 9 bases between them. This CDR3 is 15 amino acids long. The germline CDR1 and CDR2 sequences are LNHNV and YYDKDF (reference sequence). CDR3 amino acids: CATSRDKGYNQPQHF. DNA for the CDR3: TGTGCCACCAGCAGAGATAAGGGGTACAATCAGCCCCAGCATTTT.

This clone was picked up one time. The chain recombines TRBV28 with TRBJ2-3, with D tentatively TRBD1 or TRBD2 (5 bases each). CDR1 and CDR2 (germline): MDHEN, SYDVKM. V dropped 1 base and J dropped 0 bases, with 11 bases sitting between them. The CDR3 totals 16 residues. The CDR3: CASSLYTGRSTDTQYF. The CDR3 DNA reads TGTGCCAGCAGTTTATACACGGGACGTAGCACAGATACGCAGTATTTT.

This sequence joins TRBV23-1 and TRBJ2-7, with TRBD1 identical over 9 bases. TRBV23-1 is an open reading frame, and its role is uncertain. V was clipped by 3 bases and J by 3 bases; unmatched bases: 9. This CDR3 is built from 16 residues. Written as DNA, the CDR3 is TGCGCCAGCAGTCATCGTCCCGACAGGGGGGACTACGAGCAGTACTTC. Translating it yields CASSHRPDRGDYEQYF.

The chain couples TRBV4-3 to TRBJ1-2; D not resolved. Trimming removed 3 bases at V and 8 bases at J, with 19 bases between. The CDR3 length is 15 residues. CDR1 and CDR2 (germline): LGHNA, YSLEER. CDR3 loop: CASSQTSGTYGGYTF. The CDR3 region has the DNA TGCGCCAGCAGCCAGACCTCAGGAACCTATGGCGGCTACACCTTC.

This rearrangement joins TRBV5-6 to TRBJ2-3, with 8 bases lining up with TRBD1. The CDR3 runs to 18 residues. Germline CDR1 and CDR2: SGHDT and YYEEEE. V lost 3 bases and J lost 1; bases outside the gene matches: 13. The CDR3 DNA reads TGTGCCAGCAGCTCGGGGGCAACAGGGGGTTCCCGCACAGATACGCAGTATTTT. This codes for CASSSGATGGSRTDTQYF.

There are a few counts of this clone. CDR3 region: CASSLAVFDTEAFF. The CDR3 coding sequence is TGTGCCAGCAGCTTAGCTGTGTTCGACACTGAAGCTTTCTTT. The chain is built from TRBV7-2 and TRBJ1-1; unclear D gene. In germline, CDR1 is SGHTA, CDR2 FQGNSA. With 0 bases removed from V and 3 bases from J, the gap between germline ends came to 8 bases. This CDR3 is built from 14 residues.

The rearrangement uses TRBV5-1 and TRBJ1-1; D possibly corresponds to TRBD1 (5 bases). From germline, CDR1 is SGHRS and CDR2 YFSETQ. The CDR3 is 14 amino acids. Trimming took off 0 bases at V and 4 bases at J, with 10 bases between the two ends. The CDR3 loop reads CASSLAGGGTEAFF. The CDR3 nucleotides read TGCGCCAGCAGCTTGGCGGGGGGAGGCACTGAAGCTTTCTTT.

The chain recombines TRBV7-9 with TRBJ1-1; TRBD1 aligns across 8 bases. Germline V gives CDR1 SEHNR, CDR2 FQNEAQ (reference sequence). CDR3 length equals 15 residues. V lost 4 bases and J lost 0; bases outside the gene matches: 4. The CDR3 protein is CASSSGQGMNTEAFF. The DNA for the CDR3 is TGTGCCAGCAGCTCCGGACAGGGTATGAACACTGAAGCTTTCTTT.

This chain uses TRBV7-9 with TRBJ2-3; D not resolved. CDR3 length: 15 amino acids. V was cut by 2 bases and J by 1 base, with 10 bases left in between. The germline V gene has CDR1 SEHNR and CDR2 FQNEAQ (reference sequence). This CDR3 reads CASSLRDTRTDTQYF. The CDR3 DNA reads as TGTGCCAGCAGCTTAAGAGACACCCGCACAGATACGCAGTATTTT.

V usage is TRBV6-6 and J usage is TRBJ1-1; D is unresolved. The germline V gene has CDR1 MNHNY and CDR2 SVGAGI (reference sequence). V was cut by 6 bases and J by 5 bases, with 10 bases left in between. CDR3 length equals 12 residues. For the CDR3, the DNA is TGTGCCAGCAGCCGCCTGAGGACTGAAGCTTTCTTT. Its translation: CASSRLRTEAFF.

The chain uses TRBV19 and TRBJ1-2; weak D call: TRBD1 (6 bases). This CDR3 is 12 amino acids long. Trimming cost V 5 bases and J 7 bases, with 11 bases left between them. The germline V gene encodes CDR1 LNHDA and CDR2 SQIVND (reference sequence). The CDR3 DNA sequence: TGTGCCAGTAGTCCACAGGGTTTTGGCTACACCTTC. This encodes CASSPQGFGYTF.

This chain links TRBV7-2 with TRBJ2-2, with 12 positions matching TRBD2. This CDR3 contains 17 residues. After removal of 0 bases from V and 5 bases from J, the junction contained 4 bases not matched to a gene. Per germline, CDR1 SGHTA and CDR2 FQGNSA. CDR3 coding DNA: TGTGCCAGCAGCTTAGCGGGGCTAGCGGGGGGGACCGGGGAGCTGTTTTTT. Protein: CASSLAGLAGGTGELFF. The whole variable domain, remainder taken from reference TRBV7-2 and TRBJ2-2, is GAGVSQSPSNKVTEKGKDVELRCDPISGHTALYWYRQSLGQGLEFLIYFQGNSAPDKSGLPSDRFSAERTGGSVSTLTIQRTQQEDSAVYLCASSLAGLAGGTGELFFGEGSRLTVL.

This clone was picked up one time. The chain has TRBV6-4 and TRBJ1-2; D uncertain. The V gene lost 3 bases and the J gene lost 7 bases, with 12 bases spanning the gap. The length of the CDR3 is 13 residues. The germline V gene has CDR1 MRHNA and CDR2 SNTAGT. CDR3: CASSETQAGGYTF. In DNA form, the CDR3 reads TGTGCCAGCAGTGAAACCCAGGCCGGTGGCTACACCTTC.

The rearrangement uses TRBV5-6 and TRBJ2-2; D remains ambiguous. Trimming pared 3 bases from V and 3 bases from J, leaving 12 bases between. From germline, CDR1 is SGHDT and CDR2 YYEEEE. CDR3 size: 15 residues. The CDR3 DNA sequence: TGTGCCAGCAGCTGGGCGGACCATTACACCGGGGAGCTGTTTTTT. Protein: CASSWADHYTGELFF.

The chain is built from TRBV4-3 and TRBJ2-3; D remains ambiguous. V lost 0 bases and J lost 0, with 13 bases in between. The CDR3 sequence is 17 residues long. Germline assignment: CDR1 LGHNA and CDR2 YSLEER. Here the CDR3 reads CASSQDFGGASTDTQYF. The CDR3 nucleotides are TGCGCCAGCAGCCAAGATTTTGGTGGAGCTAGCACAGATACGCAGTATTTT.

CDR3 region: CASSPPPGPISYEQYF. For the CDR3, the DNA is TGTGCCAGCAGCCCACCTCCAGGGCCGATCTCCTACGAGCAGTACTTC. V usage is TRBV13 and J usage is TRBJ2-7; perhaps TRBD1 as D (5 bases). Germline CDR1 reads PRHDT; CDR2 reads FYEKMQ (reference sequence). V gave up 5 bases and J gave up 0 bases, with 17 bases separating them. The CDR3 runs to 16 residues.

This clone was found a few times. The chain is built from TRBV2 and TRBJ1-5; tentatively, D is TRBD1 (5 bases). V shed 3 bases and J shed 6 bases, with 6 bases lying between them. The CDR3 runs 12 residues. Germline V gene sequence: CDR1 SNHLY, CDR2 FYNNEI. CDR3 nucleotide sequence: TGTGCCAGCAGTGACAGGGTTCAGCCCCAGCATTTT. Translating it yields CASSDRVQPQHF. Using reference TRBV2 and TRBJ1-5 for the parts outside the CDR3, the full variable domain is EPEVTQTPSHQVTQMGQEVILRCVPISNHLYFYWYRQILGQKVEFLVSFYNNEISEKSEIFDDQFSVERPDGSNFTLKIRSTKLEDSAMYFCASSDRVQPQHFGDGTRLSIL.

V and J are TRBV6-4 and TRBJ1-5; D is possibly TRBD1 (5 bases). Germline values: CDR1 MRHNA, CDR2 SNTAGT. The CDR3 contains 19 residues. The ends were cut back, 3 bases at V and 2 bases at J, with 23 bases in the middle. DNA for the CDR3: TGTGCCAGCAGTGAGGACACTCGTCATGCAGAGGTACGCAATCAGCCCCAGCATTTT. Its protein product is CASSEDTRHAEVRNQPQHF.

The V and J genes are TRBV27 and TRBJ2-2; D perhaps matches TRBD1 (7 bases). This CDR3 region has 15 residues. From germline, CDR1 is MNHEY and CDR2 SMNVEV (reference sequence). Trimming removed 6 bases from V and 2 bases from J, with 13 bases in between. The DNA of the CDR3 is TGTGCCAGCAGAGTGCGGGACAGCAACACCGGGGAGCTGTTTTTT. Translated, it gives CASRVRDSNTGELFF.

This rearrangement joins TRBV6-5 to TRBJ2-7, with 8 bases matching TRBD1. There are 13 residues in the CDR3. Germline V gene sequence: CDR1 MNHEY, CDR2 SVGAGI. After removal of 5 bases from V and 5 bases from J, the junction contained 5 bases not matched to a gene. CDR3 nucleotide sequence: TGTGCCAGCAGTCAGACAGGGGCCGACGAGCAGTACTTC. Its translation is CASSQTGADEQYF.

This CDR3 reads CSVDKGGGGYTF. The CDR3, as DNA: TGCAGCGTTGATAAAGGGGGGGGTGGCTACACCTTC. The chain is built from TRBV29-1 and TRBJ1-2, with D possibly TRBD1 on 6 matching bases. V gave up 3 bases and J gave up 7 bases, with 12 bases separating them. The CDR3 loop spans 12 amino acids. Per the germline V gene, CDR1 is SQVTM and CDR2 is ANQGSEA.

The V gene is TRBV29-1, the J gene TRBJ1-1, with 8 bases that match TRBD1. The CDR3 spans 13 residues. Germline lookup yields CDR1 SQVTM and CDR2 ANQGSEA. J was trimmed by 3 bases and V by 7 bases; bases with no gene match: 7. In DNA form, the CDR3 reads TGCAGCGGCCGACAGGGGACGGACACTGAAGCTTTCTTT. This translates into CSGRQGTDTEAFF.